Each of the 11 T cell receptor beta chains below was sequenced from the same sample in a study of T cells in Graves' hyperthyroidism and ophthalmopathy. The investigators amplified TCR beta CDR3 regions from RNA transcripts. The primer set for the first-round RT-PCR of the TCR CDR3 was HTBI. TCRdb re-analysed the multiplex PCR reads in MiXCR, keeping a single row per CDR3 protein. The sample lists roughly 250,000 distinct CDR3 sequences, 13% to 15% occurring once. Sequencing was carried out using blood. Source of these receptors: a middle-aged woman with Graves' hyperthyroidism that later progressed to Graves' ophthalmopathy.

The sample holds a few counts of this clonotype. The rearrangement links TRBV7-9 to TRBJ1-5, with 10 bases identical to TRBD1. CDR3 length equals 15 residues. Trimming cost V 5 bases and J 4 bases; bases outside gene matches: 5. Germline values: CDR1 SEHNR, CDR2 FQNEAQ (reference sequence). This chain's CDR3 is CASSDGTGANQPQHF. CDR3 nucleotide sequence: TGTGCCAGCAGCGATGGGACAGGGGCTAATCAGCCCCAGCATTTT.

In its sample, this clonotype was seen many times. The chain employs TRBV2 and TRBJ2-6, with D possibly TRBD2 on 5 matching bases. The CDR3 has 13 residues. CDR1 is SNHLY and CDR2 is FYNNEI in the germline V gene. The V end lost 8 bases, the J end lost 4 bases, and 9 bases lay between the germline ends. This CDR3 reads CASVGVGANVLTF. The DNA of the CDR3 is TGTGCCAGCGTGGGAGTGGGGGCCAACGTCCTGACTTTC.

This clonotype appeared a single time. The chain combines TRBV28 with TRBJ1-1; no reliable D call. The V gene lost 6 bases and the J gene lost 6 bases, with 14 bases spanning the gap. This CDR3 has 13 amino acids. Germline CDR1 is MDHEN and CDR2 is SYDVKM. The CDR3 reads CASRGSGRAEAFF. The CDR3 bases are TGTGCCAGCAGGGGGTCTGGTCGCGCTGAAGCTTTCTTT. Full variable domain (remainder filled in from reference TRBV28 and TRBJ1-1): DVKVTQSSRYLVKRTGEKVFLECVQDMDHENMFWYRQDPGLGLRLIYFSYDVKMKEKGDIPEGYSVSREKKERFSLILESASTNQTSMYLCASRGSGRAEAFFGQGTRLTVV.

This clonotype was seen many times. The chain is built from TRBV25-1 and TRBJ2-5; D gene ambiguous. CDR1 and CDR2 from the germline V gene are MGHDK and SYGVNS. CDR3 size: 15 residues. V lost 5 bases to trimming and J lost 5 bases, with 18 bases between them. The CDR3 spells CASSKWAIAVETQYF. The CDR3 DNA follows: TGTGCCAGCAGTAAGTGGGCGATCGCGGTGGAGACCCAGTACTTC. Using reference TRBV25-1 and TRBJ2-5 for the parts outside the CDR3, the full variable domain is EADIYQTPRYLVIGTGKKITLECSQTMGHDKMYWYQQDPGMELHLIHYSYGVNSTEKGDLSSESTVSRIRTEHFPLTLESARPSHTSQYLCASSKWAIAVETQYFGPGTRLLVL.

This clonotype appeared many times. The V call is TRBV2, the J call TRBJ2-5; D perhaps matches TRBD2 (6 bases). The V gene lost 5 bases and the J gene lost 2 bases, with 18 bases spanning the gap. The CDR3 runs 16 residues. Germline V CDR1 and CDR2: SNHLY, FYNNEI. The DNA of the CDR3 is TGTGCCAGCAGTCTAGATTTAGCGGCCCAGCAAGAGACCCAGTACTTC. Its protein is CASSLDLAAQQETQYF. Full variable domain (remainder filled in from reference TRBV2 and TRBJ2-5): EPEVTQTPSHQVTQMGQEVILRCVPISNHLYFYWYRQILGQKVEFLVSFYNNEISEKSEIFDDQFSVERPDGSNFTLKIRSTKLEDSAMYFCASSLDLAAQQETQYFGPGTRLLVL.

The chain employs TRBV20-1 and TRBJ1-2; D remains ambiguous. Trimming cost V 0 bases and J 4 bases, with 15 bases left between them. The CDR3 is made up of 15 amino acids. Germline V gene data show CDR1 as DFQATT and CDR2 as SNEGSKA (reference sequence). CDR3 residues: CSARDHSRKTYGYTF. The CDR3 DNA reads TGCAGTGCTAGAGATCACTCCAGAAAAACCTATGGCTACACCTTC.

This clonotype was found a few times. The chain uses TRBV20-1 and TRBJ2-7; D gene unclear. This CDR3 region has 11 residues. The V gene lost 5 bases and the J gene lost 2 bases, with 7 bases spanning the gap. Germline-derived CDR1 and CDR2 are DFQATT and SNEGSKA (reference sequence). The CDR3 DNA reads TGCAGTGCTGGCCAGACCTACGAGCAGTACTTC. Amino acid sequence: CSAGQTYEQYF.

In its sample, this clonotype was seen many times. The chain uses TRBV12-3 or TRBV12-4 and TRBJ1-5; possible D gene TRBD1, 6 bases. CDR3 size: 16 residues. Deletions cut 3 bases from V and 7 bases from J, with 19 bases between. The CDR3 DNA follows: TGTGCCAGCAGTTTTACTTTCAGGGGACGTCGACAGCCCCAGCATTTT. Its translation is CASSFTFRGRRQPQHF.

This clonotype has at least ten counts. The rearrangement links TRBV7-9 to TRBJ2-1; D uncertain. Trimming removed 8 bases at V and 8 bases at J, with 10 bases between. Germline lookup yields CDR1 SEHNR and CDR2 FQNEAQ (reference sequence). The CDR3 is 11 amino acids. The CDR3 nucleotides read TGTGCCAGCGGGCCGTGGGATGAGCAGTTCTTC. Its protein product is CASGPWDEQFF.

This chain uses TRBV11-3 with TRBJ2-1; D unclear. Per germline, CDR1 SGHNT and CDR2 YENEEA. The CDR3 length is 12 residues. With 6 bases removed from V and 9 bases from J, the gap between germline ends came to 12 bases. The CDR3: CASSENPVEQFF. The DNA for the CDR3 is TGTGCCAGCAGTGAAAATCCAGTTGAGCAGTTCTTC.

This clonotype was detected many times. The V and J genes are TRBV5-4 and TRBJ2-3; no reliable D call. The CDR3 runs 13 residues. Germline V lookup: CDR1 SGHNT, CDR2 YYREEE (reference sequence). V was trimmed by 5 bases and J by 1 base, leaving 8 bases between them. The CDR3: CASRTMGTDTQYF. In DNA, the CDR3 is TGTGCCAGCAGAACTATGGGCACAGATACGCAGTATTTT.